This TCR beta chain came from a study of identical twins (TCRdb year 2016). Notes on the research overall: To test whether fetal clonotypes persist, the study used deep sequencing on TCR alpha and beta repertoires from monozygotic twins, unrelated adults of various ages, and cord blood. To rule out contamination, the twin experiments were replicated at different times with different library preparation protocols.

Only healthy Caucasian donors were included. Libraries were constructed by 5' RACE. Sequencing was carried out with an Illumina HiSeq 2000. Template switching introduced a universal primer binding site; the final cDNA contained a unique molecular identifier, enabling accurate counting of TCR cDNA molecules. Specific primers in the conserved constant-segment region were used to synthesize first-strand cDNA for TCR alpha and beta chains. To control for contamination, each cDNA library was double barcoded with a SMART-Mk sample barcode plus Illumina barcodes. Two successive PCR steps introduced TruSeq adapter sequences along with Illumina sample barcodes. Sequencing of the TCR alpha and beta cDNA libraries was done on the Illumina HiSeq platform using custom primers. The authors' analysis ran thus. MiGEC was used to process raw reads and extract unique molecular identifiers, and MiXCR was used to find CDR3 positions. For each individual, recombination models were inferred using an EM algorithm with the repgenHMM and IGoR tools. The tcR package in R was used for shared clonotype analysis, with sharing normalized by the product of cloneset sizes. To study raw recombination free of thymic and clonal selection effects, out-of-frame nonproductive sequences were analyzed. TCRdb redid the processing of the public reads, applying fastp at Q25 and MiXCR, and retained in-frame beta chains. Rows are unified per CDR3 protein, each entry keeping the most common DNA and genes. These V and J calls are TCRdb output, not the study's own analysis. For this sample the table gives 1.5 million or so distinct CDR3 sequences, of which less than 35% were detected only once. Over 0.25% of the sample comes from the top ten.

CDR1 and CDR2, looked up from the germline V gene, are SGHRS and YFSETQ. The CDR3 measures 14 amino acids from cysteine to phenylalanine. Only the CDR3 portion is preserved as DNA: 42 bases, with reading frame beginning at the first base. The germline V and J ends show losses of 4 bases and 4 bases respectively, and no gene match explains 8 bases of the junction. As regards this clonotype: It lacks a known antigen. No base quality information exists; no much larger clone differs at one position.

What the research found in general, with its limitations: Out-of-frame TCR alpha sequences shared between twins showed an excess of low generation-probability sequences compared with coincidental sharing between unrelated individuals. Fewer insertions were carried by abundant cord blood beta clonotypes, a similar but weaker trend appeared in young adult naive repertoires, and no such trend appeared in memory repertoires. In monozygotic twins, out-of-frame TCR alpha sharing was systematically underestimated by recombination models, although the models agreed with sharing between unrelated individuals. Invariant T cells such as MAIT and iNKT could partly confound zero-insertion analyses, although diverse VJ usage argued against such confounding for most clonotypes. Because the same donors could not be followed over many years, the conclusions relied on cross-sectional statistical analysis. A weaker excess of twin sharing was found in beta out-of-frame sequences because the signal-to-noise ratio was lowered by fewer shared sequences.

What was sequenced was cord blood. The source is a newborn girl in good health. Recombination linked TRBV5-1 to TRBJ2-7; 7 junctional bases match TRBD2. The DNA reads as follows: TGCGCCAGCAGCCCCGGACTAGGAAATTACGAGCAGTACTTC. This is translated as CASSPGLGNYEQYF.